This passage covers 17 T cell receptor beta chains from one sample sequenced in a study of T cells in Graves' hyperthyroidism and ophthalmopathy. Template material for amplifying TCR beta CDR3 regions consisted of RNA transcripts. HTBI primers drove first-round RT-PCR of the TCR CDR3. Each CDR3 protein gets one entry after TCRdb re-called the multiplex PCR reads with MiXCR. The table has about 300,000 distinct CDR3 sequences, 20% to 30% seen once. Sequencing input: blood. The receptors originated from a man between 40 and 49 years old with Graves' hyperthyroidism that later progressed to Graves' ophthalmopathy.

This clonotype showed up many times. The CDR3 region is CASSVNSVPGRSYEQYF. Written as DNA, the CDR3 is TGTGCCAGCAGCGTTAATTCGGTACCCGGTAGGTCCTACGAGCAGTACTTC. V is TRBV9 and J is TRBJ2-7; D gene uncertain. In germline, CDR1 is SGDLS, CDR2 YYNGEE. This CDR3 region has 17 residues. V was pared by 2 bases and J by 1 base, with 19 bases between.

The chain couples TRBV20-1 to TRBJ1-2, with 7 nucleotides matching TRBD1. Trimming removed 1 base from V and 3 bases from J; junction bases left unmatched: 8. CDR3 size: 15 residues. Per the germline V gene, CDR1 is DFQATT and CDR2 is SNEGSKA (reference sequence). CDR3 sequence reads: CSARATGPDYYGYTF. The CDR3 DNA reads as TGCAGTGCTAGAGCGACAGGGCCCGACTACTATGGCTACACCTTC.

On this clonotype itself: The junction differs from germline at one of its ends, possibly a read error. The chain couples TRBV7-9 to TRBJ1-2, with 7 bases matching TRBD1. The germline V gene encodes CDR1 SEHNR and CDR2 FQNEAQ (reference sequence). This CDR3 comprises 13 residues. The CDR3 loop reads CASSLEGGRGHTF. CDR3 nucleotide sequence: TGTGCCAGCAGCTTAGAAGGGGGCCGTGGCCACACCTTC.

At least ten counts were recorded for this clonotype. The rearrangement uses TRBV20-1 and TRBJ2-6; no clear D gene. This CDR3 is built from 14 residues. Trimming stripped 6 bases from V and 4 bases from J, with 13 bases between. Germline CDR1 and CDR2: DFQATT and SNEGSKA (reference sequence). The CDR3 DNA sequence: TGCAGTGCAACTCGGTGGTCCGGGGCCAACGTCCTGACTTTC. This codes for CSATRWSGANVLTF.

Concerning this clonotype itself: A much more abundant neighbour one base away suggests this may be a read error. The chain joins TRBV11-3 to TRBJ2-1; D unresolved. CDR1 is SGHNT and CDR2 is YENEEA in the germline V gene. The CDR3 is 13 residues long. Here the CDR3 reads CAGSFGEYNEQFF. The CDR3 nucleotides are TGTGCCGGCAGCTTTGGTGAATACAATGAGCAGTTCTTC.

The table lists this clonotype with a count of one. This chain links TRBV6-1 with TRBJ2-6, with D uncertain. V lost 2 bases to trimming and J lost 2 bases, with 16 bases between them. Germline V gene sequence: CDR1 MNHNS, CDR2 SASEGT. The CDR3 covers 18 residues. The CDR3 sequence is CASSELGVDSAGANVLTF. The CDR3 DNA reads TGTGCCAGCAGTGAACTAGGTGTCGATTCGGCTGGGGCCAACGTCCTGACTTTC.

This clonotype was picked up many times. In DNA, the CDR3 is TGTGCCAGCAGTTCCGGGACAGGGGGACAAGAGACCCAGTACTTC. This translates into CASSSGTGGQETQYF. The J gene is TRBJ2-5, the V gene TRBV6-5; TRBD1 matches at 11 bases. Trimming removed 4 bases from V and 2 bases from J; junction bases left unmatched: 3. Germline CDR1 is MNHEY and CDR2 is SVGAGI. The length of the CDR3 is 15 residues.

In its sample, this clonotype was seen many times. The V and J genes are TRBV13 and TRBJ1-1; tentatively, D is TRBD1 (6 bases). Trimming took 5 bases from V and 4 from J, leaving 20 bases between them. From germline, CDR1 is PRHDT and CDR2 FYEKMQ (reference sequence). This CDR3 is built from 16 residues. CDR3: CASSPSTGFRGTEAFF. For the CDR3, the DNA is TGTGCCAGCAGCCCGTCTACAGGGTTTAGGGGCACTGAAGCTTTCTTT.

This clonotype has a count of ten or more. V and J are TRBV5-1 and TRBJ2-7; tentative D call: TRBD2 (5 bases). The CDR3 consists of 13 residues. The V end was cut by 4 bases, the J end by 5 bases, with 13 bases between. Looked up from germline, CDR1 is SGHRS and CDR2 is YFSETQ. The chain's CDR3 is CASSVGRTDEQYF. For the CDR3, the DNA is TGCGCCAGCAGCGTCGGCCGGACTGACGAGCAGTACTTC.

The table lists this clonotype with many counts. V usage is TRBV10-3 and J usage is TRBJ1-1; D perhaps matches TRBD1 (5 bases). Between the trimmed V and J ends, which lost 8 bases and 0 bases, there was a span of 7 bases. The CDR3 spans 12 residues. Per the germline V gene, CDR1 is ENHRY and CDR2 is SYGVKD. CDR3 sequence reads: CAIGGVNTEAFF. For the CDR3, the DNA is TGTGCCATCGGGGGGGTGAACACTGAAGCTTTCTTT.

The table lists this clonotype with many counts. The chain uses TRBV5-1 and TRBJ2-5; TRBD2 might be the D (6 bases). Germline CDR1 and CDR2: SGHRS and YFSETQ. V was clipped by 4 bases and J by 5 bases, with 18 bases between them. The CDR3 runs 15 residues. The CDR3 reads CASSPGRPAGETQYF. In DNA, the CDR3 is TGCGCCAGCAGCCCGGGGCGCCCCGCGGGGGAGACCCAGTACTTC.

This clonotype was recorded at least ten times. This chain joins TRBV27 and TRBJ1-2; TRBD1 agrees at 7 bases. From germline, CDR1 is MNHEY and CDR2 SMNVEV (reference sequence). Germline trimming cut 2 bases from V and 1 base from J; bases unmatched to any gene: 7. The CDR3 has 16 amino acids. In nucleotides, the CDR3 is TGTGCCAGCAGTTTAACCCTGACAGGGTTTAACTATGGCTACACCTTC. It specifies CASSLTLTGFNYGYTF.

This clonotype was picked up a small number of times. The chain couples TRBV11-2 to TRBJ1-2; TRBD1 aligns across 10 bases. This CDR3 contains 14 residues. V dropped 6 bases and J dropped 6; count of bases not matched to a gene: 7. CDR1 is SGHAT and CDR2 is FQNNGV in the germline V gene. The CDR3 reads CASRRLGQGDGYTF. As DNA, the CDR3 is TGTGCCAGCAGGCGACTAGGACAGGGGGATGGCTACACCTTC.

In its sample, this clonotype was seen many times. This rearrangement joins TRBV24-1 to TRBJ1-2; TRBD1 is a possible D gene (6 bases). Germline V gives CDR1 KGHDR, CDR2 SFDVKD. V dropped 0 bases and J dropped 2 bases, with 24 bases sitting between them. The CDR3 loop spans 20 amino acids. The CDR3 DNA sequence: TGTGCCACCAGTGATTTGCGTAAGTTGGTGCTGGACAGAACCAACTATGGCTACACCTTC. It translates to CATSDLRKLVLDRTNYGYTF.

This clonotype showed up many times. The rearrangement uses TRBV7-2 and TRBJ2-7; 8 nucleotides agree with TRBD2. Germline V lookup: CDR1 SGHTA, CDR2 FQGNSA. The CDR3 spans 16 residues. The trim removed 0 bases at V and 4 bases at J, leaving 8 bases unmatched. The CDR3 spells CASSLAVSGGGYEQYF. The CDR3 DNA follows: TGTGCCAGCAGCTTAGCGGTGTCGGGAGGGGGATACGAGCAGTACTTC.

This clonotype was seen at least ten times. This sequence joins TRBV5-1 and TRBJ2-7; 10 nucleotides align to TRBD2. The ends lost 0 bases at V and 2 bases at J; junction bases unmatched: 8. CDR3 length: 17 residues. Looked up from germline, CDR1 is SGHRS and CDR2 is YFSETQ. Written as DNA, the CDR3 is TGCGCCAGCAGCTTGGCCCTAGCGGGAGCTCCTACCTACGAGCAGTACTTC. Amino acids: CASSLALAGAPTYEQYF. The whole variable domain, filled in from reference TRBV5-1 and TRBJ2-7, reads KAGVTQTPRYLIKTRGQQVTLSCSPISGHRSVSWYQQTPGQGLQFLFEYFSETQRNKGNFPGRFSGRQFSNSRSEMNVSTLELGDSALYLCASSLALAGAPTYEQYFGPGTRLTVT.

The V gene is TRBV7-2, the J gene TRBJ1-5; D is ambiguous. The V and J ends lost 5 bases and 7 bases respectively, with 12 bases between them. Per the germline V gene, CDR1 is SGHTA and CDR2 is FQGNSA. CDR3 length: 13 amino acids. CDR3 region: CASSPLGVQPQHF. The CDR3 DNA sequence: TGTGCCAGCAGCCCGTTGGGAGTACAGCCCCAGCATTTT.